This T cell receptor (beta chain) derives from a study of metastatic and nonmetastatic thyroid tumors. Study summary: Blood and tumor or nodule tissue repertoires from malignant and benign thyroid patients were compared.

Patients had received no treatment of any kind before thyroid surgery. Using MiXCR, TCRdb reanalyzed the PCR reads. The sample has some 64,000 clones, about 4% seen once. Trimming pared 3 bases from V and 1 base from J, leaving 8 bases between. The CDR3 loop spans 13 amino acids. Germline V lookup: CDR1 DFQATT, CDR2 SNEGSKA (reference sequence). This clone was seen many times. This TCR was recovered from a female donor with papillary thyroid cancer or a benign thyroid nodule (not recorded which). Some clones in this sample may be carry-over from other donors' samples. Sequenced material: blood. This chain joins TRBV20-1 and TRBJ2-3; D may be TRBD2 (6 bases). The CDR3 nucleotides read TGCAGTGCTAGTTCTAGCGGCACAGATACGCAGTATTTT. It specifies CSASSSGTDTQYF.